This T cell receptor beta chain was captured by sequencing in a study of shared clonotypes between healthy human individuals. Overall study results and limits: Among donors, clonotype sharing was expected to be affected by sequencing depth.

The method was immunoSEQ multiplex PCR; TCRdb's version includes in-frame clones alone and lacks a portion of them. The sample records about 2.4 million clones, roughly nine tenths being singletons. Remarks on this clone: The target antigen is unknown.

Germline V CDR1 and CDR2: SGHNT, YYREEE (reference sequence). V trimming: 3 bases; J trimming: 4 bases; junction bases outside the gene matches: 7. The CDR3 spans 16 residues. V and J are TRBV5-4 and TRBJ2-3, with TRBD2 matching 11 bases. This sequence originates from a man aged 18 to 30 in good health. Sequencing used naive CD4+ T cells sorted from blood. Subset described: CD45RA+ positively selected. The CDR3 DNA reads as TGTGCCAGCAGCTGGCTAGCGGGGGGAGGCGCAGATACGCAGTATTTT. It yields the protein CASSWLAGGGADTQYF.